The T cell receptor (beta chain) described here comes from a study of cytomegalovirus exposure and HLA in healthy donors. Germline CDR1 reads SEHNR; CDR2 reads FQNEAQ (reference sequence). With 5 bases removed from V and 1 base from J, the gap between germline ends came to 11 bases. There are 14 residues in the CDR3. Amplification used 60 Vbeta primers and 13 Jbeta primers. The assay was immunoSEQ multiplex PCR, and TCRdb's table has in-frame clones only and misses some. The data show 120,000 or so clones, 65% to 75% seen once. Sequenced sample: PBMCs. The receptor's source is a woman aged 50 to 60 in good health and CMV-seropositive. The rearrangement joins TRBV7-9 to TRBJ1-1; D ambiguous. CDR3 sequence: CASSLRSQNTEAFF. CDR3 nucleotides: TGTGCCAGCAGCCTCCGGAGCCAGAACACTGAAGCTTTCTTT.